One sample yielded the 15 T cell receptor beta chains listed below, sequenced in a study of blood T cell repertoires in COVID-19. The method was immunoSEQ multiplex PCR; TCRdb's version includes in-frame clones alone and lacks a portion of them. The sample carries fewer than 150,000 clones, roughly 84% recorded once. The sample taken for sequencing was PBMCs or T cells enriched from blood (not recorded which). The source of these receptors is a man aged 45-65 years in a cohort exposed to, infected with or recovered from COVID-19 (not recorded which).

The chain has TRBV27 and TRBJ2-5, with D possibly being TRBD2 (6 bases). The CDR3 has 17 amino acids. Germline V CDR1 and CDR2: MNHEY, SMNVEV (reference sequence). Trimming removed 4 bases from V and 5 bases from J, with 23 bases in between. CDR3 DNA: TGTGCCAGCAGTTCGCGACAGCGGGTAATTCTGGGTGAGACCCAGTACTTC. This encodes CASSSRQRVILGETQYF.

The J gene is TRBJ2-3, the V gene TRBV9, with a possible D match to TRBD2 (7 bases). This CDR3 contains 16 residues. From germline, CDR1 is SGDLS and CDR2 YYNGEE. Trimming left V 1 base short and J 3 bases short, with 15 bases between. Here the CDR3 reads CASSVSGLGGTDTQYF. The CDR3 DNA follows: TGTGCCAGCAGCGTATCCGGACTAGGGGGGACAGATACGCAGTATTTT.

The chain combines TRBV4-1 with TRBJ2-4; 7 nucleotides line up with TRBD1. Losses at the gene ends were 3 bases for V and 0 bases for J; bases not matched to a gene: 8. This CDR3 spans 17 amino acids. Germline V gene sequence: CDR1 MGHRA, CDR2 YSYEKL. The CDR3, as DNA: TGCGCCAGCAGCCAGGAACAGGGGACCCTAGCCAAAAACATTCAGTACTTC. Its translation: CASSQEQGTLAKNIQYF.

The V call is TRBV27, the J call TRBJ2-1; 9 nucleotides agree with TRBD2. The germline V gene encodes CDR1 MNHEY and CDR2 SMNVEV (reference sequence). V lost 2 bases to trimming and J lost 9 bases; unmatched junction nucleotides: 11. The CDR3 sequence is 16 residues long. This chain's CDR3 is CASSLGLAGVSAEQFF. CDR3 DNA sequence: TGTGCCAGCAGTTTAGGGTTAGCGGGAGTTTCGGCTGAGCAGTTCTTC.

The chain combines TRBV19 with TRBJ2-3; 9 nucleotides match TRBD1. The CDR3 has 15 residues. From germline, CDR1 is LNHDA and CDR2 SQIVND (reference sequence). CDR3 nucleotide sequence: TGTGCGAGTTCCCTCGGACAGGGGAAAGCAGATACGCAGTATTTT. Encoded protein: CASSLGQGKADTQYF.

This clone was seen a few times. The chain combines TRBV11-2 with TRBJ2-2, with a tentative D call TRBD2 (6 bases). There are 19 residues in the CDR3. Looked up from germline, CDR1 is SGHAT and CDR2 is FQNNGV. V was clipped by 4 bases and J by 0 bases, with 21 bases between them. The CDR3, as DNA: TGTGCCAGCAGCTACTACGGGGTTAGCGGAACTCCGAACACCGGGGAGCTGTTTTTT. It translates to CASSYYGVSGTPNTGELFF.

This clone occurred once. The CDR3 loop reads CASSQEPGAYNEQYF. The CDR3 nucleotides read TGCGCCAGCAGCCAAGAGCCGGGTGCCTACAACGAGCAGTACTTC. The chain links TRBV4-1 to TRBJ2-7; no clear D gene. Per germline, CDR1 MGHRA and CDR2 YSYEKL. The V end was cut by 0 bases, the J end by 5 bases, with 14 bases between. CDR3 length equals 15 residues.

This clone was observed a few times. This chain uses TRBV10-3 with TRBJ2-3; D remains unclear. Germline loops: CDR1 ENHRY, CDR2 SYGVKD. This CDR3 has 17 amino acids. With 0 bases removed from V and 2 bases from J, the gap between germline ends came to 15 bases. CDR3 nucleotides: TGTGCCATCAGTGAGTCGATATCTACAGTAGTCACAGATACGCAGTATTTT. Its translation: CAISESISTVVTDTQYF.

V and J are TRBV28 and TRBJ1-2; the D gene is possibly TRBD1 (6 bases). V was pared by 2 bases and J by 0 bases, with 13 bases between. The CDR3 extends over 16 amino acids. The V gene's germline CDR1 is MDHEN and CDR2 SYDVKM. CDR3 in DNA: TGTGCCAGCAGTTTAGGTCGGGGGGGGCCTAACTATGGCTACACCTTC. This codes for CASSLGRGGPNYGYTF.

The CDR3 bases are TGTGCCAGCAGCTTACAGGGGGTCTACAATGAGCAGTTCTTC. Its translation is CASSLQGVYNEQFF. The V gene is TRBV25-1, the J gene TRBJ2-1, with TRBD1 identical over 8 bases. CDR1 and CDR2 (germline): MGHDK, SYGVNS. The CDR3 spans 14 residues. V lost 6 bases to trimming and J lost 3 bases; unmatched junction nucleotides: 4.

The CDR3 loop reads CASSARYTANYGYTF. The CDR3 region has the DNA TGTGCCAGCAGCGCAAGATATACGGCTAACTATGGCTACACCTTC. This chain connects TRBV9 to TRBJ1-2; D gene unclear. The CDR3 length is 15 residues. The germline gives CDR1 SGDLS, CDR2 YYNGEE. V was cut by 3 bases and J by 0 bases, with 12 bases left in between.

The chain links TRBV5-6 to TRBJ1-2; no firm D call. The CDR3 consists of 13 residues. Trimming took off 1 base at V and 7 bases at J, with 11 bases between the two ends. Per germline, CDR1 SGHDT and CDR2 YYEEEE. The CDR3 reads CASSLSLESGYTF. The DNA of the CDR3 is TGTGCCAGCAGCTTGAGCCTAGAGAGTGGCTACACCTTC.

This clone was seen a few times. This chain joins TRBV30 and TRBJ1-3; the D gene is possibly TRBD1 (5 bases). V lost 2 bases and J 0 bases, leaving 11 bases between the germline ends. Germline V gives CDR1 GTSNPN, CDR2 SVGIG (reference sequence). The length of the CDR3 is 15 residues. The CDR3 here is CAWSPDSYSGNTIYF. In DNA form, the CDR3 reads TGTGCCTGGAGTCCAGACAGCTACTCTGGAAACACCATATATTTT.

CDR3 in amino acids: CASRPGTTLGGELFF. In DNA form, the CDR3 reads TGTGCCAGCAGGCCCGGGACTACCCTCGGCGGGGAGCTGTTTTTT. V usage is TRBV6-5 and J usage is TRBJ2-2, with TRBD2 identical over 7 bases. Germline V lookup: CDR1 MNHEY, CDR2 SVGAGI. The CDR3 totals 15 residues. Trimming took 6 bases from V and 7 from J; bases not matched to a gene: 11.

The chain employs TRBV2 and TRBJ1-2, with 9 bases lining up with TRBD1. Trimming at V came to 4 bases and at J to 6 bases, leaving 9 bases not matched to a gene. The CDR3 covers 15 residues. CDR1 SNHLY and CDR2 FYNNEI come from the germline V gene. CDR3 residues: CASSVIWTGADGYTF. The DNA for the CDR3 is TGTGCCAGCAGTGTTATCTGGACAGGGGCGGATGGCTACACCTTC.